This TCR beta chain was observed in a study of cytomegalovirus exposure and HLA in healthy donors. Notes on the study in general: An analysis that came later showed most CMV-associated TCR beta chains appearing HLA-restricted. In a later analysis, specific HLA alleles were associated with around 17,000 TCR beta sequences at a 0.05 false discovery rate. Overall, approximately 180 TCR beta chains were annotated as cytomegalovirus-associated.

The CDR3 extends over 17 amino acids. The trim removed 8 bases at V and 1 base at J, leaving 12 bases unmatched. Germline CDR1 and CDR2: SGHTA and FQGNSA. The primer mix had 60 Vbeta and 13 Jbeta primers. Only in-frame clones appear in the TCRdb table, and some are missing; sequencing was by immunoSEQ multiplex PCR. The data show 150,000 to 200,000 clones, 83% seen once. Concerning this clone itself: As yet, its antigen is unknown.

Material: PBMCs. V is TRBV7-2 and J is TRBJ2-7, with TRBD2 identical over 12 bases. This clonotype was sampled from a man in his fifties or sixties in good health and CMV-seronegative. Here the CDR3 DNA reads TGTGCCAGCTCCCGAAGTACCGGACTAGCGGGGTCCTACGAGCAGTACTTC. This sequence encodes CASSRSTGLAGSYEQYF. Using reference TRBV7-2 and TRBJ2-7 for the parts outside the CDR3, the full variable domain is GAGVSQSPSNKVTEKGKDVELRCDPISGHTALYWYRQSLGQGLEFLIYFQGNSAPDKSGLPSDRFSAERTGGSVSTLTIQRTQQEDSAVYLCASSRSTGLAGSYEQYFGPGTRLTVT.